The sequence of this T cell receptor (beta chain) was determined in a study of blood T cell repertoires in COVID-19. The CDR3 loop spans 16 amino acids. From germline, CDR1 is KGHDR and CDR2 SFDVKD. Trimming cost V 3 bases and J 7 bases, with 20 bases left between them. Clones were sequenced by immunoSEQ multiplex PCR, and TCRdb holds only the in-frame ones, with some missing. This table has some 150,000 clones, 86% appearing once. The specimen was peripheral blood. The rearrangement uses TRBV24-1 and TRBJ1-2; D may be TRBD1 (6 bases). The receptor was derived from a woman aged 60-75 years with COVID-19, enrolled during active disease. This chain's CDR3 is CATSDPSSGTLGGYTF. CDR3 nucleotides: TGTGCCACCAGTGATCCGTCATCCGGGACACTCGGTGGCTACACCTTC.